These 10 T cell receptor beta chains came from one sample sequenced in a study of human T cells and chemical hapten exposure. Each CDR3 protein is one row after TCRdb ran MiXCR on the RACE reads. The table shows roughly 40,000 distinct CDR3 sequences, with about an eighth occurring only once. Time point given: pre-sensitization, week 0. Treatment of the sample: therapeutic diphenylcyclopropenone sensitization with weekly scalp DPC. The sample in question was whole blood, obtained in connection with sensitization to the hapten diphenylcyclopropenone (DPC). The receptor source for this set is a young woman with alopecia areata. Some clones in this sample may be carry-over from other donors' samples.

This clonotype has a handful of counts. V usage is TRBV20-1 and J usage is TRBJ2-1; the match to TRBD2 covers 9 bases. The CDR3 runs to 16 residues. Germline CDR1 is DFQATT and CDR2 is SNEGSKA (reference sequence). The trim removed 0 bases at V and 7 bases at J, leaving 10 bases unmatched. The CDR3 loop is CSARDRLAEPLNEQFF. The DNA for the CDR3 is TGCAGTGCTAGAGACAGACTAGCGGAGCCACTTAATGAGCAGTTCTTC.

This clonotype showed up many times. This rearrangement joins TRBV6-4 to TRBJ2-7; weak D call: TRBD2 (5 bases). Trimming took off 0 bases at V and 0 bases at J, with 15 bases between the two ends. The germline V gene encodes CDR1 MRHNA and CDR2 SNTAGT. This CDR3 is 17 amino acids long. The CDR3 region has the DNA TGTGCCAGCAGTGACTCAGAGGAGGCGGGTCTCTCCTACGAGCAGTACTTC. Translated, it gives CASSDSEEAGLSYEQYF.

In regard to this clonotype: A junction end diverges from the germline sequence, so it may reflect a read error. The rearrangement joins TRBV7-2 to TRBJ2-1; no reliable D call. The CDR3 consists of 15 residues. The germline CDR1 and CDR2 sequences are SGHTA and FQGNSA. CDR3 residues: CASSLDLTSGYEQFF. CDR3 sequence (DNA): TGTGCCAGCAGTTTAGACCTAACGAGTGGCTATGAGCAGTTCTTC.

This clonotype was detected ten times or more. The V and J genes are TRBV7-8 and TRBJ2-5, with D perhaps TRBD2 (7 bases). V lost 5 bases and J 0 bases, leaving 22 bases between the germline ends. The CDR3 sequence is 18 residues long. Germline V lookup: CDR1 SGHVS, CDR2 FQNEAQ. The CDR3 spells CASSPLGGAGRNQETQYF. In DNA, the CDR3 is TGTGCCAGCAGCCCCTTAGGGGGAGCGGGAAGAAACCAAGAGACCCAGTACTTC.

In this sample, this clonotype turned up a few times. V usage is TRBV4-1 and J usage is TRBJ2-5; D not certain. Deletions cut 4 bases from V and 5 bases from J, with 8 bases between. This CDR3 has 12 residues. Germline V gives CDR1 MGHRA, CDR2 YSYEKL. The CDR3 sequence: CASSRPAETQYF. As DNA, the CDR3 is TGCGCCAGCAGCCGCCCTGCGGAGACCCAGTACTTC.

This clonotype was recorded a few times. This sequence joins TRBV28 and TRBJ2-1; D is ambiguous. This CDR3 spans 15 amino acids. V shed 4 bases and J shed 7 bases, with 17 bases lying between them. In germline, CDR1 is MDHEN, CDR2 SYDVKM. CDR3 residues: CASSSPEVPPNEQFF. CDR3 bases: TGTGCCAGCAGTTCTCCCGAGGTACCTCCTAATGAGCAGTTCTTC.

CDR3 protein: CASRDSNQPQHF. The CDR3 DNA reads as TGTGCCAGCAGGGATAGCAATCAGCCCCAGCATTTT. V gene TRBV6-4 combines with J gene TRBJ1-5; D not resolved. Per germline, CDR1 MRHNA and CDR2 SNTAGT. The CDR3 has 12 residues. Trimming removed 6 bases from V and 0 bases from J, with 3 bases in between.

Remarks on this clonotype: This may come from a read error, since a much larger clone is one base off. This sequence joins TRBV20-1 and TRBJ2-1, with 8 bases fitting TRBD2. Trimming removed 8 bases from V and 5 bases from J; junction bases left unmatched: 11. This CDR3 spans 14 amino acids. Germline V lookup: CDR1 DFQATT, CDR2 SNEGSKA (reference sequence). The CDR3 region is CSPLLTGGNNEQFF. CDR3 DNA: TGCAGTCCTCTACTAACGGGAGGGAACAATGAGCAGTTCTTC.

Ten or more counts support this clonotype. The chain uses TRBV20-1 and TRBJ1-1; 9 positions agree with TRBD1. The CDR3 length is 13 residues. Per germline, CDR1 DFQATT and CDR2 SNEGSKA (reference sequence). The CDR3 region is CRAGQGLRTEAFF. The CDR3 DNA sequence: TGCAGAGCGGGACAGGGATTACGCACTGAAGCTTTCTTT.

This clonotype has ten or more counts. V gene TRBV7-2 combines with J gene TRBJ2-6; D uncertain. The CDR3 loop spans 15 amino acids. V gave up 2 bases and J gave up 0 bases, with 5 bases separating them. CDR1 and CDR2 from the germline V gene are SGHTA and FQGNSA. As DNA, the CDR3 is TGTGCCAGCAGCTTAAGGAGCTCTGGGGCCAACGTCCTGACTTTC. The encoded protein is CASSLRSSGANVLTF.